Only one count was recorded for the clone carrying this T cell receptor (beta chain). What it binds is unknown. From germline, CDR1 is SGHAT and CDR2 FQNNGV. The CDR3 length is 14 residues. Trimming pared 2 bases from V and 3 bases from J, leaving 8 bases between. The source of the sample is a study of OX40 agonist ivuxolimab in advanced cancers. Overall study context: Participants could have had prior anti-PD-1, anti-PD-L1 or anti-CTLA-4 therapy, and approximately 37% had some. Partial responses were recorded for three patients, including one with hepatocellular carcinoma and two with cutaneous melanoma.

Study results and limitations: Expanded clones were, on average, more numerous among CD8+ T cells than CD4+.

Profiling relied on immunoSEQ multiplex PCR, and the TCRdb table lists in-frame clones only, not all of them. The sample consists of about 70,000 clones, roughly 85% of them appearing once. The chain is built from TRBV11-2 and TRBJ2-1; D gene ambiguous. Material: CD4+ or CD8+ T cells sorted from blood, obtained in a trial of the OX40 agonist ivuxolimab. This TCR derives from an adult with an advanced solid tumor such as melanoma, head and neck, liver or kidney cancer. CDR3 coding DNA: TGTGCCAGCAGCTTACAAATGGACTACAATGAGCAGTTCTTC. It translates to CASSLQMDYNEQFF.